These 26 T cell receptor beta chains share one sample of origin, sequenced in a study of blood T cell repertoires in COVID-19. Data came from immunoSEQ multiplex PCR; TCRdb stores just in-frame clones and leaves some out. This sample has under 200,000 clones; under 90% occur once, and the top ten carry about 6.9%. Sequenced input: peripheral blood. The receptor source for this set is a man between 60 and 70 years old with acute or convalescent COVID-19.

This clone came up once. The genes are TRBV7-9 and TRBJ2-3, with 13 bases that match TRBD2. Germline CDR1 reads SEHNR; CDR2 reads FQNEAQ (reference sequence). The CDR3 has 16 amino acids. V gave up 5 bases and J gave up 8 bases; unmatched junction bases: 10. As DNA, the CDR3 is TGTGCCAGCAGCCTGGGACTAGCGGGATTGATGGGTACGCAGTATTTT. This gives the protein CASSLGLAGLMGTQYF.

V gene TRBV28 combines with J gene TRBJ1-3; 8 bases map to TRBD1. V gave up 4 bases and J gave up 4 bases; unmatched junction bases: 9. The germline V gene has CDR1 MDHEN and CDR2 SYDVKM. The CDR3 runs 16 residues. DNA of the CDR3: TGTGCCAGCAGTTCCCTGACAGGGGCTGTGGGAAACACCATATATTTT. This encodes CASSSLTGAVGNTIYF.

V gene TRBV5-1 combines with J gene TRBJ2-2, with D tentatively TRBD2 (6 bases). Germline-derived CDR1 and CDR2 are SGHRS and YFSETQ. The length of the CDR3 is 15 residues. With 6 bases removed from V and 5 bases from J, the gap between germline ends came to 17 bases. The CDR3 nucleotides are TGCGCCAGCACCATCCGGGACTTAAAAACCGGGGAGCTGTTTTTT. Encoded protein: CASTIRDLKTGELFF. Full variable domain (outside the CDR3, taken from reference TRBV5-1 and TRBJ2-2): KAGVTQTPRYLIKTRGQQVTLSCSPISGHRSVSWYQQTPGQGLQFLFEYFSETQRNKGNFPGRFSGRQFSNSRSEMNVSTLELGDSALYLCASTIRDLKTGELFFGEGSRLTVL.

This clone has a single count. The CDR3 spells CATSATTGTGAPDTQYF. CDR3 in DNA: TGTGCCACCAGTGCCACTACCGGGACAGGGGCCCCAGATACGCAGTATTTT. This sequence joins TRBV24-1 and TRBJ2-3, with 10 bases identical to TRBD1. The CDR3 consists of 17 residues. V lost 5 bases to trimming and J lost 4 bases; unmatched junction nucleotides: 11. From germline, CDR1 is KGHDR and CDR2 SFDVKD.

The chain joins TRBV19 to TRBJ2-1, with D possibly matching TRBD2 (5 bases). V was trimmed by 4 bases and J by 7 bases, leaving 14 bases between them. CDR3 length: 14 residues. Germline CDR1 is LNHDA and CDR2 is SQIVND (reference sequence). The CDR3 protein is CASSRVTGINEQFF. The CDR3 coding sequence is TGTGCCAGTAGTAGGGTCACGGGAATTAATGAGCAGTTCTTC.

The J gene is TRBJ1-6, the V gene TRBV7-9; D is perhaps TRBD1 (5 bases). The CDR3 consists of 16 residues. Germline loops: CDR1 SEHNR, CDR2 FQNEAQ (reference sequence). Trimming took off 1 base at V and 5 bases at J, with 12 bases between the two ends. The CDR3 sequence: CASSLVPGSDNSPLHF. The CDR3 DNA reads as TGTGCCAGCAGCTTAGTCCCAGGGTCGGATAATTCACCCCTCCACTTT. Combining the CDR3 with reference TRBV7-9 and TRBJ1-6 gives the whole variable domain DTGVSQNPRHKITKRGQNVTFRCDPISEHNRLYWYRQTLGQGPEFLTYFQNEAQLEKSRLLSDRFSAERPKGSFSTLEIQRTEQGDSAMYLCASSLVPGSDNSPLHFGNGTRLTVT.

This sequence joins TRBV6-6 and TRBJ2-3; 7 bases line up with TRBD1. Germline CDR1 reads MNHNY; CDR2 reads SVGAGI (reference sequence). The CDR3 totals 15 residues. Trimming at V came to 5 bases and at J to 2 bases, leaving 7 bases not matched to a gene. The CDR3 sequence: CASSLTTGITDTQYF. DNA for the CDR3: TGTGCCAGCAGTCTAACGACAGGGATCACAGATACGCAGTATTTT.

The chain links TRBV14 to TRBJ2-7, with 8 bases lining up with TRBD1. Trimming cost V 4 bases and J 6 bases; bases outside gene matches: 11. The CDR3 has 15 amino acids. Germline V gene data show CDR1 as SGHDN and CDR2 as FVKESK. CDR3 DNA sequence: TGTGCCAGCAGCCTCCGACAGGGGACAAGCGGCGAGCAGTACTTC. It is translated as CASSLRQGTSGEQYF.

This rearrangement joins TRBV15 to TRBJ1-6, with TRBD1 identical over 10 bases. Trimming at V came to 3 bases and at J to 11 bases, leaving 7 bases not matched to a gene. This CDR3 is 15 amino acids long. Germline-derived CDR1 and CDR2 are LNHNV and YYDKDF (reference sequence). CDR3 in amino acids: CATSSLRDRGPPLHF. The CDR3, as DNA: TGTGCCACCAGCAGCCTGAGGGACAGGGGACCACCCCTCCACTTT.

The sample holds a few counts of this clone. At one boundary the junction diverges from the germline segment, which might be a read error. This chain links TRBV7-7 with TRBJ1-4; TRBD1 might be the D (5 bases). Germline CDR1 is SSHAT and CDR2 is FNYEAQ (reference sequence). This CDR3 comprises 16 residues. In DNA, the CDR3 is TGTGCTAGCAGCTTAGTTCGAACAGGAAGAAATGAAAAACTGTTTTTT. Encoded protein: CASSLVRTGRNEKLFF.

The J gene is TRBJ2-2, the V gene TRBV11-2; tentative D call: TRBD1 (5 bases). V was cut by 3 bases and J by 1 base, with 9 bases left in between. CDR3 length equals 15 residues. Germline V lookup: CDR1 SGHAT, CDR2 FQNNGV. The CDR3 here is CASSLSQENTGELFF. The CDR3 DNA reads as TGTGCCAGCAGCTTGTCACAGGAGAACACCGGGGAGCTGTTTTTT.

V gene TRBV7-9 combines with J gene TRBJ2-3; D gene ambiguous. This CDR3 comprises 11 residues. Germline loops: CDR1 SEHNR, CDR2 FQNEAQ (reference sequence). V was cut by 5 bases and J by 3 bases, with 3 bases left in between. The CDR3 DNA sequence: TGTGCCAGCAGCCGTACAGATACGCAGTATTTT. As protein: CASSRTDTQYF.

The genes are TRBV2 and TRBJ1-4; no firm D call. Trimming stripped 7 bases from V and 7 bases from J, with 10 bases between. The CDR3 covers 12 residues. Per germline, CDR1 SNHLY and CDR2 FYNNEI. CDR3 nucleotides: TGTGCCAGCATTCTCCCCGGTGAAAAACTGTTTTTT. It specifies CASILPGEKLFF. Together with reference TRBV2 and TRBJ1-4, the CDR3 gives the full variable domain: EPEVTQTPSHQVTQMGQEVILRCVPISNHLYFYWYRQILGQKVEFLVSFYNNEISEKSEIFDDQFSVERPDGSNFTLKIRSTKLEDSAMYFCASILPGEKLFFGSGTQLSVL.

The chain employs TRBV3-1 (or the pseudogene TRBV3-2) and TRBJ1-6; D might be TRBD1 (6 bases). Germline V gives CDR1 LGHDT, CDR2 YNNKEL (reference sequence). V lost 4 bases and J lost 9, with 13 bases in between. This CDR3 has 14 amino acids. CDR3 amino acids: CASSPRGEFSPLHF. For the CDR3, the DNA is TGTGCCAGCAGCCCCAGGGGCGAATTTTCACCCCTCCACTTT.

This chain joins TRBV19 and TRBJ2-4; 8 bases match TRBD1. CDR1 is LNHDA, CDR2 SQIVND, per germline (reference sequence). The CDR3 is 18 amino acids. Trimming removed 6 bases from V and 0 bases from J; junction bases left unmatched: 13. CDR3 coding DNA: TGTGCCAGTAGCAACAGGGGGTTGGGGCCTATAGCCAAAAACATTCAGTACTTC. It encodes CASSNRGLGPIAKNIQYF.

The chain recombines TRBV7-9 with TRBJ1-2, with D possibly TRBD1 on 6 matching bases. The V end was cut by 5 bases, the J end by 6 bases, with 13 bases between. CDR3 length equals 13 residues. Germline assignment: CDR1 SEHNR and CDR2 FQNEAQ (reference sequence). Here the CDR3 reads CASSPGQRNGYTF. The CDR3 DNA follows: TGTGCCAGCAGCCCAGGACAGAGGAATGGCTACACCTTC.

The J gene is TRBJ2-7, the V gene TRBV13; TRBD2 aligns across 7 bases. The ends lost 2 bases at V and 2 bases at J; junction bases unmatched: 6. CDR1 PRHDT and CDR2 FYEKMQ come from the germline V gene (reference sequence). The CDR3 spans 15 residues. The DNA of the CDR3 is TGTGCCAGCAGCTTATTTGGGACTACCCCCTACGAGCAGTACTTC. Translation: CASSLFGTTPYEQYF.

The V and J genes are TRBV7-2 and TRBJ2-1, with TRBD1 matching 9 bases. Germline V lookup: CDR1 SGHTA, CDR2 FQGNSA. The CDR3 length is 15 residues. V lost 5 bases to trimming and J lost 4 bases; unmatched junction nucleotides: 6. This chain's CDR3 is CASSKTGQGYNEQFF. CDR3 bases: TGTGCCAGCAGCAAGACGGGACAGGGATACAATGAGCAGTTCTTC.

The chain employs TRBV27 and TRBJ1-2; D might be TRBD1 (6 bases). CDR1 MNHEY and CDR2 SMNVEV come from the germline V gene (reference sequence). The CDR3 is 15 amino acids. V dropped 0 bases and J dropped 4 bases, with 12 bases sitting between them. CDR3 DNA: TGTGCCAGCAGTTTATCGCGGGGGCCTGTCTATGGCTACACCTTC. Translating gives CASSLSRGPVYGYTF.

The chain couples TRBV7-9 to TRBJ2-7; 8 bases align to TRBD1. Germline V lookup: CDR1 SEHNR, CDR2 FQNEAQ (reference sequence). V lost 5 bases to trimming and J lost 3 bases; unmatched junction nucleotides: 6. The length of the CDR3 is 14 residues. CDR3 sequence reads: CASSRGDRGYEQYF. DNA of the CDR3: TGTGCCAGCAGCCGAGGAGACAGGGGCTACGAGCAGTACTTC.

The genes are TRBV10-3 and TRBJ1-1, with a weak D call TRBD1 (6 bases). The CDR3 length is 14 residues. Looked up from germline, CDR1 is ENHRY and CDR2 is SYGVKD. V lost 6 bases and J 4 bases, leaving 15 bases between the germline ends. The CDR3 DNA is TGTGCCATCAGGTTACAGGGAAGGGGCACTGAAGCTTTCTTT. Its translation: CAIRLQGRGTEAFF.

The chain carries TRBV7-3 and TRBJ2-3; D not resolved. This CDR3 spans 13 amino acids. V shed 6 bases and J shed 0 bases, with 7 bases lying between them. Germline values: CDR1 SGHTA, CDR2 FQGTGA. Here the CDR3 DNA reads TGTGCCAGCAGACGCACTAGCACAGATACGCAGTATTTT. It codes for CASRRTSTDTQYF.

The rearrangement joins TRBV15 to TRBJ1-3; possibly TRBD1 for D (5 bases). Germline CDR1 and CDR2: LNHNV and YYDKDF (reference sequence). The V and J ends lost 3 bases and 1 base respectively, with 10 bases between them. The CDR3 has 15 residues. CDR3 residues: CATSRTAGSGNTIYF. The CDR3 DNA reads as TGTGCCACCAGCAGGACAGCGGGTTCTGGAAACACCATATATTTT.

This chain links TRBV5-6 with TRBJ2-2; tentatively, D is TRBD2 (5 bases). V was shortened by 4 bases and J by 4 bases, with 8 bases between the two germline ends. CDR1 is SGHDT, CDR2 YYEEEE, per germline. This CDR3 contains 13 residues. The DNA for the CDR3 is TGTGCCAGCAGCCCCACTAGCACCGGGGAGCTGTTTTTT. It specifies CASSPTSTGELFF.

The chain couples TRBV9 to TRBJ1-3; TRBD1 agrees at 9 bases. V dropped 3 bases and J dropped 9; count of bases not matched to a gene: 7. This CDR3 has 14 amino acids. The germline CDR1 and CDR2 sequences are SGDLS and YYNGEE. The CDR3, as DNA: TGTGCCAGCAGCGGCCAAGGACAGGGGATCACCATATATTTT. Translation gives CASSGQGQGITIYF. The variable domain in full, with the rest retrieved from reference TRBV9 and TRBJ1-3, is DSGVTQTPKHLITATGQRVTLRCSPRSGDLSVYWYQQSLDQGLQFLIQYYNGEERAKGNILERFSAQQFPDLHSELNLSSLELGDSALYFCASSGQGQGITIYFGEGSWLTVV.

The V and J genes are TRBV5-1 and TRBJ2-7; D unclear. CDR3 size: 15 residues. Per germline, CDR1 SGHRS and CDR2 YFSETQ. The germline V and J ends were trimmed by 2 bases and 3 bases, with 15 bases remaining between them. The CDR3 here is CASSFGSPGFYEQYF. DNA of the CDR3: TGCGCCAGCAGCTTTGGGTCTCCAGGCTTCTACGAGCAGTACTTC.